This T cell receptor (beta chain) was identified during a study of T cells after yellow fever vaccination. Study at large: Low-cell-number fractions were prepared with SMART-Seq v4 Ultra Low Input. Study findings and constraints: In post-booster samples, most primary-vaccination clones reappeared (just under 98% CD4, 88% CD8). Weaker overall, the secondary response nonetheless peaked faster (day 5 versus 15). The study noted that FACS-sorted repertoires could contain abundant clonotypes contaminating from the bulk population.

The CDR3 contains 16 residues. The junction had 11 bases not matched to a gene; V was cut back by 2 bases and J by 7 bases. CDR1 SGHDT and CDR2 YYEEEE come from the germline V gene. In its sample, this clonotype was seen many times. What it recognizes is unknown. TCRdb passed the 5' RACE reads through MiXCR, listing each CDR3 protein once. Of about 320,000 distinct CDR3 sequences listed, approximately 7% are singletons. The sample in question was PBMCs, obtained around 45 days after the first yellow fever vaccination. The sequence was obtained from a man younger than 35 who received the YFV17D yellow fever vaccine. This rearrangement joins TRBV5-6 to TRBJ2-2, with 7 bases fitting TRBD1. CDR3 loop: CASSFRRDSRGGELFF. Written as DNA, the CDR3 is TGTGCCAGCAGCTTTCGTAGGGACAGCCGAGGCGGGGAGCTGTTTTTT.